Below, 18 T cell receptor beta chains from the same sample are listed, as sequenced in a study of control samples from healthy donors and cancer patients. This table comes from immunoSEQ multiplex PCR, and its TCRdb copy is limited to in-frame clones, with some not included. This sample's table reports fewer than 250,000 clones. Input material: blood. The source is a woman in her 30s in good health.

The V gene is TRBV30, the J gene TRBJ1-5; D is perhaps TRBD1 (5 bases). Germline V gene lookup returns CDR1 GTSNPN and CDR2 SVGIG (reference sequence). V shed 0 bases and J shed 7 bases, with 13 bases lying between them. The CDR3 loop spans 14 amino acids. The CDR3 nucleotides are TGTGCCTGGAGTGTACCGGGGGGTAGGCAGCCCCAGCATTTT. Its translation is CAWSVPGGRQPQHF. The full variable domain, with the rest looked up from reference TRBV30 and TRBJ1-5, is SQTIHQWPATLVQPVGSPLSLECTVEGTSNPNLYWYRQAAGRGLQLLFYSVGIGQISSEVPQNLSASRPQDRQFILSSKKLLLSDSGFYLCAWSVPGGRQPQHFGDGTRLSIL.

J is TRBJ1-4 and V is TRBV19; TRBD1 matches at 9 bases. The V segment lost 4 bases and the J segment 7 bases; nucleotides outside the gene matches: 7. This CDR3 region has 15 residues. Germline V gene sequence: CDR1 LNHDA, CDR2 SQIVND (reference sequence). The DNA for the CDR3 is TGTGCCAGTAGTAAAAAGACAGGGGGTTTTGAAAAACTGTTTTTT. Its translation: CASSKKTGGFEKLFF.

V and J are TRBV9 and TRBJ2-4; the D gene could be TRBD1 or TRBD2 (5 bases each). The CDR3 covers 15 residues. CDR1 is SGDLS and CDR2 is YYNGEE in the germline V gene. Deletions cut 3 bases from V and 0 bases from J, with 10 bases between. For the CDR3, the DNA is TGTGCCAGCAGCGGGGGGTCAGTAGCCAAAAACATTCAGTACTTC. Its translation is CASSGGSVAKNIQYF.

This chain links TRBV6-2 or TRBV6-3 with TRBJ2-4; 8 bases fit TRBD1. The ends lost 1 base at V and 1 base at J; junction bases unmatched: 3. Germline-derived CDR1 and CDR2 are MNHEY and SVGEGT. This CDR3 spans 16 amino acids. The CDR3 DNA sequence: TGTGCCAGCAGTTACTGGGACAGGTGGGCCAAAAACATTCAGTACTTC. This translates into CASSYWDRWAKNIQYF.

V and J are TRBV20-1 and TRBJ2-5; 10 nucleotides agree with TRBD2. This CDR3 has 15 residues. Germline CDR1 DFQATT, CDR2 SNEGSKA (reference sequence). J gave up 4 bases and V 6 bases, and 11 bases lay outside the gene matches. The CDR3 here is CSASRLAGLSETQYF. The CDR3 bases are TGCAGTGCCAGTCGACTAGCGGGCTTATCAGAGACCCAGTACTTC.

The chain recombines TRBV19 with TRBJ2-4; TRBD1 agrees at 7 bases. The CDR3 is 15 amino acids. Germline-derived CDR1 and CDR2 are LNHDA and SQIVND (reference sequence). With 9 bases clipped from V and 3 bases from J, the junction kept 11 bases outside the gene matches. This chain's CDR3 is CASSRDDRDKNIQYF. The CDR3 nucleotides read TGTGCCAGCAGTCGGGACGACAGGGACAAAAACATTCAGTACTTC.

V gene TRBV5-6 combines with J gene TRBJ1-1; D is unclear. V was clipped by 0 bases and J by 0 bases, with 6 bases between them. The germline gives CDR1 SGHDT, CDR2 YYEEEE. The CDR3 consists of 14 residues. This chain's CDR3 is CASSLGAMNTEAFF. The DNA of the CDR3 is TGTGCCAGCAGCTTGGGCGCCATGAACACTGAAGCTTTCTTT.

The chain carries TRBV19 and TRBJ1-5; TRBD1 aligns across 8 bases. Trimming took 7 bases from V and 1 from J; bases not matched to a gene: 6. The CDR3 runs 15 residues. Germline lookup yields CDR1 LNHDA and CDR2 SQIVND (reference sequence). CDR3 amino acids: CASKDRVYSNQPQHF. The DNA for the CDR3 is TGTGCCAGTAAGGACAGGGTGTACAGCAATCAGCCCCAGCATTTT.

This chain connects TRBV29-1 to TRBJ2-1; D gene ambiguous. V was trimmed by 3 bases and J by 0 bases, leaving 9 bases between them. CDR1 SQVTM and CDR2 ANQGSEA come from the germline V gene. This CDR3 has 14 residues. CDR3 region: CSVDQRSSYNEQFF. DNA for the CDR3: TGCAGCGTTGATCAGAGGAGCTCCTACAATGAGCAGTTCTTC.

The chain employs TRBV2 and TRBJ2-4; tentative D call: TRBD2 (5 bases). Trimming pared 7 bases from V and 0 bases from J, leaving 7 bases between. The CDR3 consists of 13 residues. The germline V gene has CDR1 SNHLY and CDR2 FYNNEI. CDR3 sequence: CASKAGAKNIQYF. The CDR3 coding sequence is TGTGCCAGCAAGGCGGGAGCCAAAAACATTCAGTACTTC.

This sequence joins TRBV4-3 and TRBJ2-1; D remains unclear. The V end was cut by 1 base, the J end by 8 bases, with 15 bases between. The CDR3 runs to 15 residues. The V gene's germline CDR1 is LGHNA and CDR2 YSLEER. The CDR3 region is CASSQARGSSHEQFF. DNA for the CDR3: TGCGCCAGCAGCCAAGCGCGAGGTTCCTCCCATGAGCAGTTCTTC.

The chain employs TRBV28 and TRBJ1-2; D perhaps matches TRBD1 (6 bases). V gave up 3 bases and J gave up 5 bases, with 7 bases separating them. Looked up from germline, CDR1 is MDHEN and CDR2 is SYDVKM. CDR3 length: 12 residues. In DNA, the CDR3 is TGTGCCAGCAGTTTTCAGGGGTATGGCTACACCTTC. Its protein is CASSFQGYGYTF.

The chain recombines TRBV11-2 with TRBJ2-5; no firm D call. CDR1 and CDR2 (germline): SGHAT, FQNNGV. This CDR3 is built from 11 residues. V lost 6 bases, J lost 5 bases, and 7 bases lay in between. This CDR3 is CASSRQETQYF. Written as DNA, the CDR3 is TGTGCCAGCAGTCGCCAGGAGACCCAGTACTTC.

The CDR3 is CASSLVTGMNTEAFF. The CDR3 DNA follows: TGTGCCAGCAGCTTGGTTACGGGGATGAACACTGAAGCTTTCTTT. The rearrangement links TRBV5-5 to TRBJ1-1, with D unclear. Germline CDR1 and CDR2: SGHKS and YYEKEE (reference sequence). This CDR3 spans 15 amino acids. Trimming cost V 0 bases and J 0 bases, with 9 bases left between them.

The rearrangement uses TRBV10-3 and TRBJ2-1; the match to TRBD1 covers 9 bases. The CDR3 length is 14 residues. Trimming cost V 11 bases and J 8 bases; bases outside gene matches: 13. Germline V lookup: CDR1 ENHRY, CDR2 SYGVKD. CDR3 in DNA: TGTGCCGTCCGTTTCGGGACAGGGATCTATGAGCAGTTCTTC. Translation: CAVRFGTGIYEQFF.

The chain recombines TRBV4-1 with TRBJ1-5, with D unresolved. Deletions cut 5 bases from V and 5 bases from J, with 13 bases between. From germline, CDR1 is MGHRA and CDR2 YSYEKL. The CDR3 totals 14 residues. The CDR3 DNA is TGCGCCAGCAGCGCAGGTAAGGTGGATCAGCCCCAGCATTTT. It yields the protein CASSAGKVDQPQHF.

As DNA, the CDR3 is TGTGCCAGCAGTTTATCATTTGGGACAATGGGTTCACCCCTCCACTTT. Amino acid sequence: CASSLSFGTMGSPLHF. The gene calls are TRBV28 and TRBJ1-6; TRBD1 is a possible D gene (6 bases). The CDR3 spans 16 residues. The germline gives CDR1 MDHEN, CDR2 SYDVKM. Trimming stripped 1 base from V and 9 bases from J, with 16 bases between.

This chain connects TRBV18 to TRBJ1-2; the D is unclear. The length of the CDR3 is 15 residues. CDR1 and CDR2 from the germline V gene are KGHSH and LQKENI. Trimming removed 3 bases from V and 1 base from J, with 12 bases in between. The CDR3 DNA reads as TGTGCCAGCTCACCTCCGGGAAGACTTAACTATGGCTACACCTTC. As protein: CASSPPGRLNYGYTF.